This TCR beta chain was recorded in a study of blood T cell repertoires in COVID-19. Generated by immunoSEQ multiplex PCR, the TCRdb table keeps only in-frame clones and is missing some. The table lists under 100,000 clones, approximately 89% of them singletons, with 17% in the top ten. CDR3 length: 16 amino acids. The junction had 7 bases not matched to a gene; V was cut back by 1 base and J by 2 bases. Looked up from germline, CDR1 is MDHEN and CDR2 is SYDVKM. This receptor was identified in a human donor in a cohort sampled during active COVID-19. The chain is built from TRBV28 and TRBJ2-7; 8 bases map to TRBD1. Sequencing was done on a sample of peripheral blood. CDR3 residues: CASSLLVTGVPYEQYF. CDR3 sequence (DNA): TGTGCCAGCAGTTTATTGGTGACAGGGGTTCCCTACGAGCAGTACTTC.